The rows below give T cell receptor beta chains drawn from one sample of a study of blood T cells in healthy people across ages. TCRdb fed the 5' RACE reads into MiXCR, producing one record per CDR3 protein. The sample shows 870,000 or so distinct CDR3 sequences, roughly 26% of them seen only once. Material: blood. These receptors all come from a woman older than 75 in good health. CDR3s include the opening cysteine and the closing phenylalanine or tryptophan. The D gene is left open where the match is weak. Size tells how often a clone was seen (once, few, many) or the class of an expanded clone, and some rows leave it out.

-	TRBV20-1	TRBJ1-2	TRBD1	CSARAEGAGYTF	TGCAGTGCTAGAGCAGAGGGGGCGGGCTACACCTTC
-	TRBV5-6	TRBJ2-3	-	CASSWMLRTDTQYF	TGTGCCAGCAGCTGGATGCTGCGCACAGATACGCAGTATTTT
few	TRBV9	TRBJ1-6	TRBD1	CASSVWEQGSSPLHF	TGTGCCAGCAGCGTATGGGAACAGGGGTCGTCGCCCCTCCACTTT
many	TRBV20-1	TRBJ1-6	-	CSASGGWAGDSPLHF	TGCAGTGCTAGTGGGGGATGGGCTGGAGATTCACCCCTCCACTTT
many	TRBV12-3/TRBV12-4	TRBJ1-4	-	CASRLGIWEKLFF	TGTGCCAGCAGATTGGGGATATGGGAAAAACTGTTTTTT
-	TRBV20-1	TRBJ2-1	TRBD2	CSTGTSGRSVNEQFF	TGCAGTACCGGGACTAGCGGGAGAAGTGTGAATGAGCAGTTCTTC
many	TRBV6-2/TRBV6-3	TRBJ2-1	-	CASSYSIVGTSSYNEQFF	TGTGCCAGCAGTTACTCGATAGTCGGGACGAGCTCCTACAATGAGCAGTTCTTC
-	TRBV9	TRBJ1-5	-	CASSVQGEGNQPQHF	TGTGCCAGCAGCGTGCAAGGGGAGGGCAATCAGCCCCAGCATTTT
many	TRBV7-9	TRBJ1-2	-	CASSPMVGDGYTF	TGTGCCAGCAGCCCCATGGTGGGGGATGGCTACACCTTC
few	TRBV7-2	TRBJ1-5	-	CASSSQGRYSNQPQHF	TGTGCCAGCAGCTCCCAGGGGCGATATAGCAATCAGCCCCAGCATTTT
many	TRBV7-9	TRBJ1-5	TRBD1	CASSTGVSNQPQHF	TGTGCCAGCAGCACAGGGGTTAGCAATCAGCCCCAGCATTTT
-	TRBV21-1	TRBJ1-4	-	CASSSAWGGTNEKLFF	TGTGCCAGCAGCAGCGCTTGGGGGGGAACTAATGAAAAACTGTTTTTT
-	TRBV7-2	TRBJ1-5	-	CASSLGVGKLQPQHF	TGTGCCAGCAGCTTAGGGGTCGGGAAACTTCAGCCCCAGCATTTT
many	TRBV7-2	TRBJ2-7	-	CASSPHGSLGEQYF	TGTGCCAGCAGCCCCCACGGGTCCCTGGGCGAGCAGTACTTC
few	TRBV12-3/TRBV12-4	TRBJ2-3	TRBD2	CATAGSLSTDTQYF	TGTGCCACAGCGGGGTCCCTGAGCACAGATACGCAGTATTTT
few	TRBV18	TRBJ2-3	-	CASSPTVTGTDTQYF	TGTGCCAGCTCTCCGACCGTAACCGGCACAGATACGCAGTATTTT
many	TRBV29-1	TRBJ1-5	-	CSVATGRGQPQHF	TGCAGCGTTGCGACCGGGAGAGGGCAGCCCCAGCATTTT
many	TRBV6-6	TRBJ2-1	-	CATAPGGYNEQFF	TGTGCCACCGCCCCAGGCGGCTACAATGAGCAGTTCTTC
few	TRBV7-2	TRBJ2-2	-	CASSLAGTLNTGELFF	TGTGCCAGCAGCCTAGCCGGGACCCTCAACACCGGGGAGCTGTTTTTT
-	TRBV19	TRBJ1-5	-	CASRPRGALLTSQPQHF	TGTGCCAGTAGGCCGCGAGGGGCGTTACTGACAAGTCAGCCCCAGCATTTT
-	TRBV27	TRBJ1-2	-	CASSSIDKSNYGYTF	TGTGCCAGCAGTTCGATAGACAAGTCTAACTATGGCTACACCTTC
-	TRBV7-2	TRBJ1-2	-	CAGSLGDNYGYTF	TGTGCCGGCAGTCTTGGGGATAACTATGGCTACACCTTC
many	TRBV7-9	TRBJ2-1	TRBD2	CASSQKGLAGGSSYNEQFF	TGTGCCAGCAGCCAAAAGGGACTAGCGGGGGGCAGCTCCTACAATGAGCAGTTCTTC
once	TRBV5-1	TRBJ1-1	TRBD1	CASSHGQAIMNTEAFF	TGCGCCAGCAGCCACGGACAGGCGATCATGAACACTGAAGCTTTCTTT
few	TRBV6-6	TRBJ1-2	TRBD1	CASIRGQGAYGYTF	TGTGCCAGCATCCGGGGACAGGGGGCCTATGGCTACACCTTC
-	TRBV3-1	TRBJ1-1	-	CASRPSGLNTEAFF	TGTGCCAGCCGCCCCTCGGGCCTGAACACTGAAGCTTTCTTT
once	TRBV2	TRBJ1-1	-	CASTIQGLNTEAFF	TGTGCCAGCACTATACAGGGATTGAACACTGAAGCTTTCTTT
many	TRBV4-2	TRBJ1-4	TRBD1	CASSQDRDRGGEKLFF	TGTGCCAGCAGCCAAGATCGGGACAGGGGCGGTGAAAAACTGTTTTTT
few	TRBV20-1	TRBJ2-3	-	CSAREGVVPDTQYF	TGCAGTGCTAGAGAAGGGGTAGTCCCAGATACGCAGTATTTT
many	TRBV5-1	TRBJ1-1	-	CASSLGGVNTEAFF	TGCGCCAGCAGCTTGGGGGGGGTGAACACTGAAGCTTTCTTT
-	TRBV20-1	TRBJ1-2	TRBD1	CSATRTGMDYGYTF	TGCAGTGCTACTAGGACAGGGATGGACTATGGCTACACCTTC
-	TRBV19	TRBJ2-2	-	CASSKGGGYSTGELFF	TGTGCCAGTAGTAAGGGGGGCGGATATAGCACCGGGGAGCTGTTTTTT
many	TRBV20-1	TRBJ2-5	-	CSASRRPVETQYF	TGCAGTGCTAGCCGCCGGCCGGTAGAGACCCAGTACTTC
-	TRBV12-3/TRBV12-4	TRBJ2-3	-	CASSLLGMRTDVQYF	TGTGCCAGCAGTTTACTGGGAATGCGGACAGATGTGCAGTATTTT
many	TRBV29-1	TRBJ1-2	TRBD1	CSVDWTGLEAGNYGYTF	TGCAGCGTTGATTGGACAGGGCTGGAGGCCGGTAACTATGGCTACACCTTC
few	TRBV28	TRBJ1-4	-	CASRLGQLTNEKLFF	TGTGCCAGCAGGCTCGGACAGTTAACTAATGAAAAACTGTTTTTT
-	TRBV24-1	TRBJ1-5	TRBD1	CATSDRGLGPQHF	TGTGCCACCAGTGACAGGGGGCTGGGGCCCCAGCATTTT
many	TRBV2	TRBJ2-5	TRBD2	CASSEGERGEETQYF	TGTGCCAGCAGTGAAGGCGAGCGGGGGGAAGAGACCCAGTACTTC
many	TRBV6-5	TRBJ1-2	-	CASSYGRDLTYGYTF	TGTGCCAGCAGTTACGGTCGGGATTTAACGTATGGCTACACCTTC
-	TRBV7-9	TRBJ2-7	-	CASSLAAWDEQYF	TGTGCCAGCAGCTTAGCGGCTTGGGACGAGCAGTACTTC
-	TRBV9	TRBJ2-1	-	CAGSVSSYNEQFF	TGTGCCGGCAGCGTATCATCCTACAATGAGCAGTTCTTC
few	TRBV19	TRBJ2-5	TRBD1	CASSSRGQGGETQYF	TGTGCCAGTAGTAGCAGAGGACAGGGTGGAGAGACCCAGTACTTC
many	TRBV6-5	TRBJ2-2	-	CAAGKNTGELFF	TGTGCGGCAGGGAAGAACACCGGGGAGCTGTTTTTT
many	TRBV20-1	TRBJ2-7	-	CSARGTSGLSYEQYF	TGCAGTGCTAGAGGAACCAGCGGGCTATCCTACGAGCAGTACTTC
many	TRBV10-2	TRBJ2-1	-	CASSTRGLASYNEQFF	TGCGCCAGCAGTACTAGGGGCCTCGCCTCCTACAATGAGCAGTTCTTC
-	TRBV19	TRBJ1-2	TRBD1	CASSSWTGGFGYTF	TGTGCCAGTAGTTCCTGGACAGGGGGCTTTGGCTACACCTTC
many	TRBV27	TRBJ2-3	TRBD2	CASKASGGADTQYF	TGTGCCAGCAAGGCCAGCGGGGGGGCGGATACGCAGTATTTT